Below, 20 T cell receptor beta chains from the same sample are listed, as sequenced in a study of T cells after posttransplantation cyclophosphamide (dated by TCRdb to 2015 to 2016). Libraries were prepared through the immunoSEQ multiplex PCR assay. What TCRdb holds here is the immuneACCESS table cut down to in-frame rearrangements. Part of the clones is not present; checked against another copy, under half of the missing clones reflect an unresolved V gene, and the others are unexplained. The sample includes about 53,000 clones, with just over 85% observed a single time. About 2.6% of the sample goes to the ten largest clones. Source material: PBMCs. These TCRs come from a man younger than 40 with a blood cancer, CMV-positive, and with a related stem cell donor.

This clone showed up just once. This chain connects TRBV4-1 to TRBJ2-7; a weak D match, TRBD1 (5 bases). The CDR3 is 17 residues long. The germline CDR1 and CDR2 sequences are MGHRA and YSYEKL. Trimming cost V 0 bases and J 2 bases, with 17 bases left between them. CDR3 DNA sequence: TGCGCCAGCAGCCAAGACAGGGTACCTCCTCCAGCCTACGAGCAGTACTTC. Its translation is CASSQDRVPPPAYEQYF.

V is TRBV7-9 and J is TRBJ2-7; the match to TRBD1 covers 8 bases. This CDR3 region has 14 residues. The trim removed 5 bases at V and 6 bases at J, leaving 9 bases unmatched. Per the germline V gene, CDR1 is SEHNR and CDR2 is FQNEAQ (reference sequence). The CDR3 DNA reads TGTGCCAGCAGCGAATTACCCGGGACAGGCGAGCAGTACTTC. Translated: CASSELPGTGEQYF.

CDR3 residues: CAWRPKWRGPTQHNEQFF. CDR3 nucleotide sequence: TGTGCCTGGAGACCAAAGTGGCGTGGGCCTACCCAACACAATGAGCAGTTCTTC. The chain combines TRBV30 with TRBJ2-1; D is undetermined. CDR1 is GTSNPN, CDR2 SVGIG, per germline (reference sequence). This CDR3 comprises 18 residues. V lost 3 bases, J lost 5 bases, and 26 bases lay in between.

The CDR3 here is CASSPTRRGEQYF. DNA of the CDR3: TGTGCCAGCAGCCCGACTAGACGGGGCGAGCAGTACTTC. The V gene is TRBV7-2, the J gene TRBJ2-7; maybe TRBD2 (6 bases). V was cut by 5 bases and J by 6 bases, with 14 bases left in between. Germline V gene lookup returns CDR1 SGHTA and CDR2 FQGNSA. The CDR3 totals 13 residues. Full variable domain (outside the CDR3, taken from reference TRBV7-2 and TRBJ2-7): GAGVSQSPSNKVTEKGKDVELRCDPISGHTALYWYRQSLGQGLEFLIYFQGNSAPDKSGLPSDRFSAERTGGSVSTLTIQRTQQEDSAVYLCASSPTRRGEQYFGPGTRLTVT.

In nucleotides, the CDR3 is TGCGCCAGCAGCGCAAGATCAGGGTGGAACACTGAAGCTTTCTTT. Translating gives CASSARSGWNTEAFF. The gene calls are TRBV5-1 and TRBJ1-1; possibly TRBD1 for D (5 bases). CDR1 and CDR2 from the germline V gene are SGHRS and YFSETQ. V was pared by 4 bases and J by 1 base, with 14 bases between. The CDR3 spans 15 residues. Looking up the rest from reference TRBV5-1 and TRBJ1-1 gives the full variable domain: KAGVTQTPRYLIKTRGQQVTLSCSPISGHRSVSWYQQTPGQGLQFLFEYFSETQRNKGNFPGRFSGRQFSNSRSEMNVSTLELGDSALYLCASSARSGWNTEAFFGQGTRLTVV.

The V call is TRBV7-2, the J call TRBJ2-1; 11 positions agree with TRBD2. With 5 bases clipped from V and 7 bases from J, the junction kept 19 bases outside the gene matches. Germline V gene data show CDR1 as SGHTA and CDR2 as FQGNSA. This CDR3 has 19 residues. CDR3 amino acids: CASSILAGGPRGSLNEQFF. CDR3 DNA: TGTGCCAGCAGCATTTTAGCGGGAGGGCCACGGGGTTCCCTGAATGAGCAGTTCTTC.

The chain employs TRBV27 and TRBJ2-7; D is uncertain. Germline-derived CDR1 and CDR2 are MNHEY and SMNVEV (reference sequence). The CDR3 covers 13 residues. The V and J ends lost 0 bases and 2 bases respectively, with 5 bases between them. The CDR3 bases are TGTGCCAGCAGTTTATCCTCTCCCTACGAGCAGTACTTC. Protein sequence: CASSLSSPYEQYF.

V usage is TRBV7-8 and J usage is TRBJ2-1; 10 nucleotides line up with TRBD2. Germline V gene data show CDR1 as SGHVS and CDR2 as FQNEAQ. V lost 6 bases, J lost 6 bases, and 8 bases stayed unmatched. The CDR3 covers 15 residues. The CDR3 region is CASRGGSGRLNEQFF. CDR3 nucleotide sequence: TGTGCCAGCAGGGGCGGTAGCGGGAGGCTCAATGAGCAGTTCTTC. The variable domain in full, completed from reference TRBV7-8 and TRBJ2-1, reads GAGVSQSPRYKVAKRGQDVALRCDPISGHVSLFWYQQALGQGPEFLTYFQNEAQLDKSGLPSDRFFAERPEGSVSTLKIQRTQQEDSAVYLCASRGGSGRLNEQFFGPGTRLTVL.

The V and J genes are TRBV5-1 and TRBJ2-7, with 7 bases identical to TRBD2. CDR1 and CDR2 (germline): SGHRS, YFSETQ. Germline trimming cut 0 bases from V and 7 bases from J; bases unmatched to any gene: 10. This CDR3 is built from 15 residues. The CDR3 DNA is TGCGCCAGCAGCTTGGAGGCTAGCGGCGGTAGAGAGCAGTACTTC. Protein: CASSLEASGGREQYF.

The J gene is TRBJ2-3, the V gene TRBV9; TRBD2 agrees at 10 bases. Trimming cost V 2 bases and J 3 bases; bases outside gene matches: 3. The CDR3 covers 15 residues. Per germline, CDR1 SGDLS and CDR2 YYNGEE. DNA for the CDR3: TGTGCCAGCAGCGTTTTACTAGCGGGAACAGATACGCAGTATTTT. Its protein is CASSVLLAGTDTQYF. The full variable domain, its missing parts supplied by reference TRBV9 and TRBJ2-3, is DSGVTQTPKHLITATGQRVTLRCSPRSGDLSVYWYQQSLDQGLQFLIQYYNGEERAKGNILERFSAQQFPDLHSELNLSSLELGDSALYFCASSVLLAGTDTQYFGPGTRLTVL.

The chain is built from TRBV4-3 and TRBJ1-2, with no clear D. Germline V gene sequence: CDR1 LGHNA, CDR2 YSLEER. The CDR3 is 13 residues long. Trimming pared 3 bases from V and 1 base from J, leaving 6 bases between. The CDR3 nucleotides read TGCGCCAGCAGCCAGTTCCTTAACTATGGCTACACCTTC. It translates to CASSQFLNYGYTF.

The chain is built from TRBV5-1 and TRBJ1-1; 7 nucleotides align to TRBD1. Germline CDR1 and CDR2: SGHRS and YFSETQ. The CDR3 loop spans 16 amino acids. Trimming at V came to 0 bases and at J to 7 bases, leaving 12 bases not matched to a gene. The CDR3 DNA sequence: TGCGCCAGCAGCTTGGGGGACAGCCGACCTCGATTTGAAGCTTTCTTT. It specifies CASSLGDSRPRFEAFF.

V gene TRBV6-5 combines with J gene TRBJ1-1; tentative D call: TRBD1 (6 bases). The CDR3 extends over 13 amino acids. In germline, CDR1 is MNHEY, CDR2 SVGAGI. V lost 8 bases and J lost 1, with 11 bases in between. This CDR3 is CASSGAGNTEAFF. The CDR3 region has the DNA TGTGCCAGCTCAGGGGCAGGGAACACTGAAGCTTTCTTT.

The V gene is TRBV5-5, the J gene TRBJ1-1; 9 nucleotides align to TRBD1. V shed 3 bases and J 10 bases; nucleotides not matched to a gene: 10. Germline V CDR1 and CDR2: SGHKS, YYEKEE (reference sequence). The CDR3 has 14 residues. CDR3 nucleotides: TGTGCCAGCAGCTGGCCGGGACAGGGACCGATAGCTTTCTTT. Translating gives CASSWPGQGPIAFF.

The chain employs TRBV6-5 and TRBJ2-3; weak D call: TRBD1 (6 bases). V was pared by 6 bases and J by 7 bases, with 14 bases between. The CDR3 totals 13 residues. The V gene's germline CDR1 is MNHEY and CDR2 SVGAGI. This chain's CDR3 is CASSRGGGNTQYF. CDR3 in DNA: TGTGCCAGCAGCCGCGGTGGGGGCAATACGCAGTATTTT.

The V and J genes are TRBV5-6 and TRBJ1-5; D uncertain. The CDR3 loop spans 15 amino acids. The germline V and J ends were trimmed by 6 bases and 5 bases, with 18 bases remaining between them. Germline values: CDR1 SGHDT, CDR2 YYEEEE. CDR3 in DNA: TGTGCCAGCATGAAGGCCGCGTCGAGGGATCAGCCCCAGCATTTT. Translated, it gives CASMKAASRDQPQHF.

The CDR3 DNA sequence: TGTGCCAGCAGTTTGGTGGTAGCGGGACACTACGAGCAGTACTTC. This codes for CASSLVVAGHYEQYF. This sequence joins TRBV28 and TRBJ2-7; 8 bases agree with TRBD2. The CDR3 totals 15 residues. V dropped 3 bases and J dropped 3; count of bases not matched to a gene: 7. The germline CDR1 and CDR2 sequences are MDHEN and SYDVKM. Complete variable domain (other parts from reference TRBV28 and TRBJ2-7): DVKVTQSSRYLVKRTGEKVFLECVQDMDHENMFWYRQDPGLGLRLIYFSYDVKMKEKGDIPEGYSVSREKKERFSLILESASTNQTSMYLCASSLVVAGHYEQYFGPGTRLTVT.

V gene TRBV18 combines with J gene TRBJ1-5; D unresolved. Germline V gene sequence: CDR1 KGHSH, CDR2 LQKENI. Between the trimmed V and J ends, which lost 4 bases and 6 bases, there was a span of 13 bases. The CDR3 contains 14 residues. The CDR3 sequence is CASSHLGEAQPQHF. The CDR3 DNA reads as TGTGCCAGCTCACATCTTGGGGAGGCTCAGCCCCAGCATTTT.

This clone was detected once. J is TRBJ2-7 and V is TRBV10-2, with D tentatively TRBD2 (5 bases). CDR3 length: 14 amino acids. V lost 6 bases and J 5 bases, leaving 17 bases between the germline ends. Germline loops: CDR1 WSHSY, CDR2 SAAADI. The CDR3, as DNA: TGCGCCAGCAGCTGGACTGCCCTCTACGACGAGCAGTACTTC. Its translation: CASSWTALYDEQYF.

The genes are TRBV18 and TRBJ1-1; 8 bases agree with TRBD1. This CDR3 has 15 amino acids. Germline loops: CDR1 KGHSH, CDR2 LQKENI. With 5 bases clipped from V and 1 base from J, the junction kept 6 bases outside the gene matches. The CDR3 DNA follows: TGTGCCAGCTCATCGACAGGGGACCCGAACACTGAAGCTTTCTTT. This sequence encodes CASSSTGDPNTEAFF.